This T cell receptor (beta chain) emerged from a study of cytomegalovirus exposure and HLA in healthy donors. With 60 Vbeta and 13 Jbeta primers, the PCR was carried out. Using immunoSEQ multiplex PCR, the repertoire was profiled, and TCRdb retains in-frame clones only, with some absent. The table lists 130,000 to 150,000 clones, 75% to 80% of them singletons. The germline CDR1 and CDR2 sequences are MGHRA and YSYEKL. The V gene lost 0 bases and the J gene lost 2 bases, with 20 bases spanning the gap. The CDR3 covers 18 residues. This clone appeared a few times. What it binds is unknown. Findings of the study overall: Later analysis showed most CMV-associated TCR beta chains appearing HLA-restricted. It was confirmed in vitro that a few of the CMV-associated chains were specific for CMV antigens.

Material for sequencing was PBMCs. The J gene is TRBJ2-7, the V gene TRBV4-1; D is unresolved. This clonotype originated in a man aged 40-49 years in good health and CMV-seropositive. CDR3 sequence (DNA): TGCGCCAGCAGCCAAGAAGATTTGAATACAGAACAAACCTACGAGCAGTACTTC. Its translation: CASSQEDLNTEQTYEQYF.